A few counts support the clone carrying this T cell receptor beta chain. Its antigen is currently unknown. This sample stems from a study of glioma-infiltrating T cells. Study results and limitations: Shared blood CDR3 signature motifs marked patients with low tissue-blood divergence. Gliomas, especially low-grade, showed above-expected tissue-blood divergence; non-neoplastic patients showed below.

TCR alpha and beta CDR3 regions were amplified from RNA using iRepertoire nested multiplex PCR. For one-step reverse transcription and amplification, roughly 85-450 ng of tissue mRNA or PBMC total RNA was used. MiXCR, run by TCRdb on the multiplex PCR reads, gives a single entry per CDR3 protein. Of roughly 350,000 distinct CDR3 sequences detected, more than 35% appear once; the ten largest clones hold about 11%. The sequencing sample was made of glioma tissue, nonneoplastic brain tissue, or PBMCs (not recorded which). The sequence was obtained from a human donor with low-grade glioma or glioblastoma, undergoing nonglioma brain surgery, or in good health (not recorded which).

CDR3 DNA sequence: TGTGCCAGCAGCTTGGATCTTGGGACCTGGCAGTACTTC. Its translation: CASSLDLGTWQYF. The chain uses TRBV5-4 and TRBJ2-7, with D perhaps being TRBD1 or TRBD2 (5 bases each). The ends were cut back, 0 bases at V and 9 bases at J, with 13 bases in the middle. The CDR3 covers 13 residues. Germline V gene sequence: CDR1 SGHNT, CDR2 YYREEE (reference sequence).